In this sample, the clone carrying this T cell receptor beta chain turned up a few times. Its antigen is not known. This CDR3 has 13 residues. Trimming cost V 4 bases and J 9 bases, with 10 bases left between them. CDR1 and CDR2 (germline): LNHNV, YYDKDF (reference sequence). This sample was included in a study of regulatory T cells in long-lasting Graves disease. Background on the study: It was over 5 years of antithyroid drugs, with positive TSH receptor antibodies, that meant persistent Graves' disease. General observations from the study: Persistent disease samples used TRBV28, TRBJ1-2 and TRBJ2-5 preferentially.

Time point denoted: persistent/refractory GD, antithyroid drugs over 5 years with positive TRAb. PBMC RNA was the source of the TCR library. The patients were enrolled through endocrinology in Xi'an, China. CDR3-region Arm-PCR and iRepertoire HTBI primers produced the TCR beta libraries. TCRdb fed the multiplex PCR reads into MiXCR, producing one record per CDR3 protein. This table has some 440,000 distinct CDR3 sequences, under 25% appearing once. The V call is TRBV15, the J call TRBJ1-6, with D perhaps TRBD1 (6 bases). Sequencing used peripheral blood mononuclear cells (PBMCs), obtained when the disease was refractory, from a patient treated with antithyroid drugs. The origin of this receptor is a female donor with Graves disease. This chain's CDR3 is CATSKLQGSPLHF. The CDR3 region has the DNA TGTGCCACCAGCAAACTACAGGGTTCACCCCTCCACTTT.